This entry lists 3 T cell receptor beta chains sequenced from one sample in a study of T cell changes during pregnancy in multiple sclerosis. The assay was immunoSEQ multiplex PCR, and TCRdb's table has in-frame clones only and misses some. The table shows approximately 64,000 clones, with about nine tenths occurring only once. The sample in question was peripheral blood, obtained in the second trimester of pregnancy. Receptors originate from a female donor in good health, enrolled as a control in a pregnancy study.

V and J are TRBV5-4 and TRBJ2-7; 9 bases agree with TRBD1. The junction had 7 bases not matched to a gene; V was cut back by 4 bases and J by 5 bases. CDR3 length: 14 amino acids. From germline, CDR1 is SGHNT and CDR2 YYREEE (reference sequence). The CDR3 protein is CASSPGGTGNEQYF. The CDR3 nucleotides are TGTGCCAGCAGCCCTGGGGGGACAGGGAACGAGCAGTACTTC.

The chain combines TRBV7-8 with TRBJ2-7; a weak D match, TRBD2 (5 bases). Germline V gene lookup returns CDR1 SGHVS and CDR2 FQNEAQ. The CDR3 consists of 15 residues. V was clipped by 5 bases and J by 4 bases, with 18 bases between them. CDR3: CASSVIRLSGYEQYF. The CDR3 DNA follows: TGTGCCAGCAGCGTGATCAGGCTCAGCGGTTACGAGCAGTACTTC.

This clone turned up a few times. The J gene is TRBJ2-7, the V gene TRBV6-6, with 13 bases that match TRBD2. The V gene end was trimmed by 5 bases and the J gene end by 2 bases; junction bases not matched to a gene: 3. Germline V lookup: CDR1 MNHNY, CDR2 SVGAGI (reference sequence). The CDR3 loop spans 15 amino acids. The CDR3 loop is CASSIGLAGAYEQYF. CDR3 coding DNA: TGTGCCAGCAGTATAGGACTAGCGGGGGCCTACGAGCAGTACTTC.